This TCR beta chain came from a study of identifying expanded T cells in peripheral blood. V gave up 6 bases and J gave up 9 bases, with 24 bases separating them. This CDR3 spans 14 amino acids. The germline V gene has CDR1 SQVTM and CDR2 ANQGSEA. Here immunoSEQ multiplex PCR was the method, and the copy in TCRdb shows in-frame clones only, minus some. The data show about 82,000 clones, with roughly 90% seen just once and roughly 7% held by the top ten. The TCR originated in a person aged 18-70 years in good health. This chain joins TRBV29-1 and TRBJ2-7; D is unclear. Sequenced: blood. The DNA of the CDR3 is TGCAGCGTGGAGACTCCTAGACCCCTCGAAGGGCAGTACTTC. It translates to CSVETPRPLEGQYF.